The rows below give T cell receptor beta chains drawn from one sample of a study of T cell responses to AZD1222 COVID-19 vaccine. Assay used: immunoSEQ multiplex PCR; TCRdb lists only in-frame clones, some missing. The sample includes more than 95,000 clones, 88% seen only once; the top ten take 8% to 10%. The specimen comprised peripheral blood, sampled on day 0 of AZD1222 vaccination. All receptors come from an adult in good health. CDR3s include the opening cysteine and the closing phenylalanine or tryptophan. The D gene is left open where the match is weak. Only some rows state a clone size, as once, few, many or a class for expanded clones.

>.|TRBJ1-1|TRBV7-2|TRBD1
TGTGCCAGCGGTAAACAGGGGGACACTGAAGCTTTCTTT
CASGKQGDTEAFF
>.|TRBJ1-1|TRBV15|.
TGTGCCACCAGCAGGTTAGGGGTCAAGGGCACTGAAGCTTTCTTT
CATSRLGVKGTEAFF
>few|TRBJ2-1|TRBV2|TRBD2
TGTGCCAGCCTGACTAGCGGATACAATGAGCAGTTCTTC
CASLTSGYNEQFF
>few|TRBJ2-1|TRBV11-2|TRBD2
TGTGCCAGCAGCTCCCTAGCGGGGGGGCGGGATGAGCAGTTCTTC
CASSSLAGGRDEQFF
>.|TRBJ1-5|TRBV4-3|.
TGCGCCAGCAGCCAAGAGCCTTCCCAGCCCCAGCATTTT
CASSQEPSQPQHF
>.|TRBJ1-2|TRBV5-6|TRBD1
TGTGCCAGCAGCCTTATCCACCCCAAAGAAACAGGGGGCGTCTATGGCTACACCTTC
CASSLIHPKETGGVYGYTF
>.|TRBJ2-5|TRBV7-2|.
TGTGCCAGCAGCTTAGGCAGGGCAGCCAGTCAAGAGACCCAGTACTTC
CASSLGRAASQETQYF
>.|TRBJ2-7|TRBV4-2|TRBD2
TGTGCCAGCAGCCAGCCCCTCGGGACTAGCTCCTACGAGCAGTACTTC
CASSQPLGTSSYEQYF
>.|TRBJ1-6|TRBV7-9|.
TGTGCCAGCAGCCAAGATATGGGGACGGCAAATTCACCCCTCCACTTT
CASSQDMGTANSPLHF
>.|TRBJ2-3|TRBV6-5|.
TGTGCCAGCAGGCCTAGGGACGGAACCACAGATACGCAGTATTTT
CASRPRDGTTDTQYF
>.|TRBJ2-1|TRBV7-9|.
TGTGCCAGCAGCCCCCACGGGAGCGGCTACAATGAGCAGTTCTTC
CASSPHGSGYNEQFF
>.|TRBJ1-2|TRBV6-5|.
TGTGCCAGCCGTTTGGGGGGTCTGGGCTATGGCTACACCTTC
CASRLGGLGYGYTF
>.|TRBJ2-7|TRBV9|TRBD1
TGTGCCAGCAGCGGCCCGGGACAGGGGGCGGGCGAGCAGTACTTC
CASSGPGQGAGEQYF
>.|TRBJ2-7|TRBV4-3|TRBD2
TGCGCCAGCAGCCAAGTTCCGACTAGCGGGACCTTCAACTCCTACGAGCAGTACTTC
CASSQVPTSGTFNSYEQYF
>.|TRBJ2-1|TRBV5-4|.
TGTGCCGGGGGGTCCGTTGACCCCTACAATGAGCAGTTCTTC
CAGGSVDPYNEQFF
>.|TRBJ1-1|TRBV5-1|.
TGCGCCAGCAGCTTGGAAGGCCACGGGAACACTGAAGCTTTCTTT
CASSLEGHGNTEAFF
>few|TRBJ1-1|TRBV18|TRBD1
TGTGCCAGCTCAAGGGACAGACCTTCGAACACTGAAGCTTTCTTT
CASSRDRPSNTEAFF
>.|TRBJ2-5|TRBV15|.
TGTGCCACCAGCAGAGTTCAGGGGATGGAGACCCAGTACTTC
CATSRVQGMETQYF
>.|TRBJ1-1|TRBV14|TRBD1
TGTGCCAGCAGCCAATACCTCGGACAGGGGGCTAATGAAGCTTTCTTT
CASSQYLGQGANEAFF
>once|TRBJ2-1|TRBV5-1|TRBD2
TGCGCCAGCAGCTTGGACGGCGGGAGGGCCCCGGATGAGCAGTTCTTC
CASSLDGGRAPDEQFF
>.|TRBJ1-1|TRBV7-2|TRBD1
TGTGCCAGCAGAACCGGGACAGTAGTCACTGAAGCTTTCTTT
CASRTGTVVTEAFF
>.|TRBJ2-5|TRBV3-1/TRBV3-2|TRBD2
TGTGCCAGCAGCCAAGAGGTCGGACTAGCGGGAGTAGAGACCCAGTACTTC
CASSQEVGLAGVETQYF
>.|TRBJ2-1|TRBV7-2|TRBD2
TGTGCCAGCAGCGCGCGGGGGGCATCGGGGACTTCCTACAATGAGCAGTTCTTC
CASSARGASGTSYNEQFF
>.|TRBJ2-1|TRBV3-1/TRBV3-2|.
TGTGCCAGCAGCCCCGCTCGGGGCAATGAGCAGTTCTTC
CASSPARGNEQFF
>.|TRBJ2-1|TRBV7-7|TRBD2
TGTGCCAGCAGCTTAGATGGGACTAGCGGGGTGAGCTCCTACAATGAGCAGTTCTTC
CASSLDGTSGVSSYNEQFF
>.|TRBJ2-1|TRBV7-3|TRBD2
TGTGCCAGCGCCCTTTTCAGCGGGAGTACCTACAATGAGCAGTTCTTC
CASALFSGSTYNEQFF
>.|TRBJ1-2|TRBV2|.
TGTGCCAGCAGTCTGGACGGTGGTGGCTACACCTTC
CASSLDGGGYTF
>.|TRBJ2-1|TRBV11-2|TRBD2
TGTGCCAGCAGCTTTAGCGGGGGCCCATACAATGAGCAGTTCTTC
CASSFSGGPYNEQFF
>.|TRBJ1-6|TRBV7-8|.
TGTGCCAGCAGCTTCGGGACCGACCCATCATATAATTCACCCCTCCACTTT
CASSFGTDPSYNSPLHF
>.|TRBJ1-5|TRBV6-5|.
TGTGCCAGCAGTTACTCGGGTGGCAATCAGCCCCAGCATTTT
CASSYSGGNQPQHF
>.|TRBJ1-1|TRBV5-4|.
TGTGCCAGCAGCTTGTGGCAGCTTGAAGCTTTCTTT
CASSLWQLEAFF
>.|TRBJ1-2|TRBV15|.
TGTGCCACCAGCAGACCCGGTATCGCCTATGGCTACACCTTC
CATSRPGIAYGYTF
>.|TRBJ2-2|TRBV4-3|.
TGCGCCAGCAGCCAAGACGGCAGGGCGACCGGGGAGCTGTTTTTT
CASSQDGRATGELFF
>.|TRBJ1-5|TRBV3-1/TRBV3-2|TRBD1
TGTGCCAGCAGCCAAGATACAGGGGCTCAGCCCCAGCATTTT
CASSQDTGAQPQHF
>once|TRBJ2-7|TRBV6-5|.
TGTGCCAGCAGTTATGGGCAGGGTACGAGCGAGCAGTACTTC
CASSYGQGTSEQYF
>once|TRBJ1-2|TRBV6-5|TRBD1
TGTGCCAGCAGCTGGGACAGGGTCCGGGGCTACACCTTC
CASSWDRVRGYTF
>.|TRBJ2-1|TRBV19|.
TGTGCCAGTAGTATAATGGCGGGAATGGGGAATGAGCAGTTCTTC
CASSIMAGMGNEQFF
>.|TRBJ1-5|TRBV7-8|TRBD1
TGTGCCAGCAGCCTGGGGACAGGGGCCAATCAGCCCCAGCATTTT
CASSLGTGANQPQHF
>few|TRBJ1-1|TRBV4-2|.
TGTGCCAGCAGCCCGGGAATGGGGAAAGTCACTGAAGCTTTCTTT
CASSPGMGKVTEAFF
>.|TRBJ1-2|TRBV2|TRBD1
TGTGCCAGCAGTGGGAACAGGGGTTATGGCTACACCTTC
CASSGNRGYGYTF
>.|TRBJ2-1|TRBV5-3|.
TGTGCCAGAAGCCTCTCCCTGAGCGATGAGCAGTTCTTC
CARSLSLSDEQFF
>once|TRBJ1-6|TRBV10-3|TRBD1
TGTGCCATCAGTGAGTCCGGACAGGGCTACTCACCCCTCCACTTT
CAISESGQGYSPLHF
>.|TRBJ2-1|TRBV12-3/TRBV12-4|.
TGTGCCAGCAGTTTTTTAAATGAGCAGTTCTTC
CASSFLNEQFF
>.|TRBJ1-4|TRBV10-3|TRBD1
TGTGCCATCAGTGAGTCCCCGGACAGGGTGGGTCAGGTGTTTTTT
CAISESPDRVGQVFF
>.|TRBJ1-1|TRBV7-9|.
TGTGCCAGCAGCCATGCCGGGACGATGAACACTGAAGCTTTCTTT
CASSHAGTMNTEAFF
>.|TRBJ2-1|TRBV2|TRBD2
TGTGCCAGCAGGGAAGGCGGGAGTAGCTACAATGAGCAGTTCTTC
CASREGGSSYNEQFF